This section outlines one TCR beta chain sequence together with its context. This sample is part of a study of blood T cell repertoires in COVID-19. The junction had 10 bases not matched to a gene; V was cut back by 6 bases and J by 1 base. The germline CDR1 and CDR2 sequences are MNHEY and SVGAGI. This CDR3 contains 16 residues. Clones were read by immunoSEQ multiplex PCR, and TCRdb kept only the in-frame ones, dropping some. Seen here are about 50,000 clones, about 89% observed once, and the top ten hold more than 15%. Sequenced input: peripheral blood. This receptor was identified in a man aged 55 to 69 with active or convalescent COVID-19. The genes are TRBV6-5 and TRBJ1-2; TRBD1 aligns across 8 bases. The CDR3 protein is CASSYVSTGVNYGYTF. In nucleotides, the CDR3 is TGTGCCAGCAGCTACGTCTCGACAGGGGTTAACTATGGCTACACCTTC.